Below, 26 T cell receptor beta chains from the same sample are listed, as sequenced in a study of blood T cells in healthy people across ages. The second PCR ran 7 to 11 cycles with a sample-barcoded 5' primer and J-beta primers. MiXCR, applied by TCRdb to the 5' RACE reads, yields one record per CDR3 protein. Among 730,000 or so distinct CDR3 sequences listed, roughly 45% were seen once. The source material was blood. Receptors originate from a woman aged 60 to 75 in good health.

V usage is TRBV20-1 and J usage is TRBJ1-1; perhaps TRBD1 as D (5 bases). Trimming left V 3 bases short and J 4 bases short, with 12 bases between. The CDR3 consists of 13 residues. CDR1 and CDR2 from the germline V gene are DFQATT and SNEGSKA (reference sequence). The CDR3 region is CSARGGGGTEAFF. The CDR3 nucleotides read TGCAGTGCTAGGGGCGGTGGGGGCACTGAAGCTTTCTTT.

The chain links TRBV29-1 to TRBJ2-3; D may be TRBD1 (5 bases). Germline CDR1 and CDR2: SQVTM and ANQGSEA. The CDR3 length is 14 residues. V was pared by 7 bases and J by 0 bases, with 14 bases between. CDR3 nucleotide sequence: TGCAGCGCGGCGACAGCCCACAGCACAGATACGCAGTATTTT. Translation gives CSAATAHSTDTQYF.

This clonotype was counted a few times. The gene calls are TRBV5-1 and TRBJ2-7; possibly TRBD1 for D (5 bases). Per germline, CDR1 SGHRS and CDR2 YFSETQ. The germline V and J ends were trimmed by 0 bases and 0 bases, with 10 bases remaining between them. The CDR3 loop spans 15 amino acids. Here the CDR3 reads CASSLGAGHSYEQYF. The CDR3 region has the DNA TGCGCCAGCAGCTTGGGGGCAGGACACTCCTACGAGCAGTACTTC.

On this clonotype itself: A much bigger clone sits one base away, suggesting this may be a read error. The rearrangement uses TRBV20-1 and TRBJ2-4, with D perhaps TRBD1 or TRBD2 (5 bases each). The better agreement between TRBJ2-7 and the DNA end casts doubt on the J call. The CDR3 has 11 amino acids. In germline, CDR1 is DFQATT, CDR2 SNEGSKA (reference sequence). The CDR3 reads CSASTGREQYF. Written as DNA, the CDR3 is TGCAGTGCTAGTACGGGGCGCGAGCAGTACTTC.

This clonotype has more than one count but fewer than ten. The CDR3 DNA sequence: TGTGCCAGCAGTCGTGACAGGGGGGAGGAGACCCAGTACTTC. It specifies CASSRDRGEETQYF. The chain employs TRBV2 and TRBJ2-5, with 9 bases identical to TRBD1. CDR3 length: 14 amino acids. From germline, CDR1 is SNHLY and CDR2 FYNNEI. With V trimmed by 5 bases and J by 5 bases, 6 bases remained unmatched.

This clonotype was found once. The chain combines TRBV20-1 with TRBJ2-4; 7 positions agree with TRBD2. The CDR3 spans 14 residues. Germline V lookup: CDR1 DFQATT, CDR2 SNEGSKA (reference sequence). The V segment lost 4 bases and the J segment 3 bases; nucleotides outside the gene matches: 6. DNA of the CDR3: TGCAGTGCTAAGAGTGCTAGCGGCAAAAACATTCAGTACTTC. Encoded protein: CSAKSASGKNIQYF.

This clonotype has only one observation. The rearrangement joins TRBV2 to TRBJ2-2; D gene unclear. This CDR3 has 16 residues. Germline CDR1 and CDR2: SNHLY and FYNNEI. V gave up 0 bases and J gave up 1 base, with 9 bases separating them. The CDR3 is CASSEAGTENTGELFF. In DNA, the CDR3 is TGTGCCAGCAGTGAAGCCGGAACCGAGAACACCGGGGAGCTGTTTTTT.

This clonotype was counted between two and nine times. The rearrangement joins TRBV7-2 to TRBJ1-5; D unclear. CDR3 size: 15 residues. The V and J ends lost 5 bases and 6 bases respectively, with 17 bases between them. The germline CDR1 and CDR2 sequences are SGHTA and FQGNSA. As DNA, the CDR3 is TGTGCCAGCAGCCCCCCAAGGCCAAGGGCTCAGCCCCAGCATTTT. Encoded protein: CASSPPRPRAQPQHF.

This chain uses TRBV6-2 or TRBV6-3 with TRBJ2-1, with unresolved D. V shed 7 bases and J shed 7 bases, with 14 bases lying between them. The CDR3 length is 13 residues. Germline V gene sequence: CDR1 MNHEY, CDR2 SVGEGT. In DNA, the CDR3 is TGTGCCAGCAAGGCGTTCCAATGGAATGAGCAGTTCTTC. Protein: CASKAFQWNEQFF.

This clonotype has just a few counts. The chain links TRBV3-1 to TRBJ2-3, with D unresolved. Germline-derived CDR1 and CDR2 are LGHDT and YNNKEL (reference sequence). V was clipped by 1 base and J by 3 bases, with 14 bases between them. The CDR3 has 16 amino acids. DNA of the CDR3: TGTGCCAGCAGCCAAGGTCCGGGTTTGAATACAGATACGCAGTATTTT. Translating gives CASSQGPGLNTDTQYF.

On this clonotype: This clone may be a read error of a much larger clone one base away. This chain links TRBV24-1 with TRBJ2-5; 9 nucleotides line up with TRBD1. V lost 0 bases, J lost 11 bases, and 9 bases stayed unmatched. CDR1 and CDR2 from the germline V gene are KGHDR and SFDVKD. There are 15 residues in the CDR3. CDR3 DNA sequence: TGTGCCACCAGTGATTTGGGACAGGGGAGCAATGAGCAGTACTTC. Translated, it gives CATSDLGQGSNEQYF.

A note on this clonotype: A junction boundary mismatches the germline segment, possibly from a read error. This sequence joins TRBV20-1 and TRBJ2-3, with D maybe TRBD2 (5 bases). The CDR3 totals 11 residues. In germline, CDR1 is DFQATT, CDR2 SNEGSKA (reference sequence). The CDR3 loop reads CSARAADTQYF. CDR3 nucleotides: TGCAGTGCCAGAGCGGCAGATACGCAGTATTTT.

In its sample, this clonotype was seen a few times. The chain links TRBV2 to TRBJ1-2; a weak D match, TRBD1 (5 bases). Trimming cost V 8 bases and J 8 bases, with 18 bases left between them. The CDR3 consists of 13 residues. Looked up from germline, CDR1 is SNHLY and CDR2 is FYNNEI. This CDR3 reads CASRASRDGGYTF. The CDR3 DNA reads as TGTGCCAGCCGAGCTAGCAGGGATGGGGGCTACACCTTC.

This sequence joins TRBV25-1 and TRBJ2-1, with D perhaps being TRBD1 or TRBD2 (5 bases each). The V gene lost 3 bases and the J gene lost 9 bases, with 18 bases spanning the gap. The germline CDR1 and CDR2 sequences are MGHDK and SYGVNS. CDR3 length equals 15 residues. The CDR3 DNA follows: TGTGCCAGCAGTGACCCCGGGACGACCTCGGGTGAGCAGTTCTTC. It is translated as CASSDPGTTSGEQFF. The whole variable domain, filled in from reference TRBV25-1 and TRBJ2-1, reads EADIYQTPRYLVIGTGKKITLECSQTMGHDKMYWYQQDPGMELHLIHYSYGVNSTEKGDLSSESTVSRIRTEHFPLTLESARPSHTSQYLCASSDPGTTSGEQFFGPGTRLTVL.

This clonotype was detected many times. The chain is built from TRBV7-9 and TRBJ2-1; 9 nucleotides agree with TRBD1. From germline, CDR1 is SEHNR and CDR2 FQNEAQ (reference sequence). The ends lost 5 bases at V and 7 bases at J; junction bases unmatched: 15. The CDR3 contains 17 residues. CDR3: CASSPRGTGTIPNEQFF. CDR3 coding DNA: TGTGCCAGCAGCCCGAGGGGGACAGGGACCATCCCGAATGAGCAGTTCTTC.

The chain carries TRBV10-3 and TRBJ2-5, with 10 bases lining up with TRBD2. This CDR3 comprises 15 residues. Per the germline V gene, CDR1 is ENHRY and CDR2 is SYGVKD. Germline trimming cut 6 bases from V and 4 bases from J; bases unmatched to any gene: 8. The CDR3 is CAISDSSSGGETQYF. In DNA form, the CDR3 reads TGTGCCATCAGCGACTCTTCTAGCGGGGGAGAGACCCAGTACTTC.

This clonotype was seen a few times. The chain employs TRBV6-1 and TRBJ1-2, with D perhaps TRBD1 (6 bases). This CDR3 is built from 14 residues. The V and J ends lost 6 bases and 3 bases respectively, with 14 bases between them. Germline assignment: CDR1 MNHNS and CDR2 SASEGT. The DNA for the CDR3 is TGTGCCAGCAGCCTAACAGAGGGGGACTATGGCTACACCTTC. Protein product: CASSLTEGDYGYTF.

This clonotype has more than one count but fewer than ten. The genes are TRBV4-3 and TRBJ2-3, with TRBD2 matching over 9 bases. The CDR3 sequence is 17 residues long. Trimming removed 0 bases from V and 5 bases from J; junction bases left unmatched: 9. Germline V CDR1 and CDR2: LGHNA, YSLEER. CDR3 amino acids: CASSQDWGGRVGDTQYF. CDR3 DNA sequence: TGCGCCAGCAGCCAAGATTGGGGCGGGAGGGTCGGAGATACGCAGTATTTT.

Turning to this clonotype: Just one base apart from a much larger clone, this may be a read error. The gene calls are TRBV7-9 and TRBJ2-5, with D possibly matching TRBD2 (5 bases). The DNA end is a closer match to TRBJ2-7, so the J assignment may be wrong. The CDR3 sequence is 14 residues long. Germline V gene lookup returns CDR1 SEHNR and CDR2 FQNEAQ (reference sequence). CDR3 sequence (DNA): TGTGCCAGCAGCCCACCTCAGAGGGCCCACGAGCAGTACTTC. As protein: CASSPPQRAHEQYF.

This sequence joins TRBV30 and TRBJ1-1; D possibly corresponds to TRBD1 (5 bases). The CDR3 covers 11 residues. The V gene's germline CDR1 is GTSNPN and CDR2 SVGIG (reference sequence). Trimming pared 2 bases from V and 10 bases from J, leaving 11 bases between. For the CDR3, the DNA is TGTGCCTGGAGTTTACAGGAGTCAGCTTTCTTT. As protein: CAWSLQESAFF.

The chain recombines TRBV4-2 with TRBJ2-7; TRBD2 might be the D (7 bases). V lost 0 bases, J lost 7 bases, and 22 bases lay in between. The CDR3 is made up of 17 amino acids. CDR1 is LGHNA, CDR2 YNFKEQ, per germline. The DNA for the CDR3 is TGTGCCAGCAGCCAAGACATGAGGGGGGGGGCCTCCAATGAGCAGTACTTC. Its protein is CASSQDMRGGASNEQYF.

The chain combines TRBV5-1 with TRBJ1-4; TRBD1 aligns across 7 bases. The length of the CDR3 is 16 residues. V lost 3 bases, J lost 0 bases, and 5 bases stayed unmatched. The germline CDR1 and CDR2 sequences are SGHRS and YFSETQ. The CDR3 coding sequence is TGCGCCAGCAGCTCCAACCAGGGGGCAACTAATGAAAAACTGTTTTTT. It specifies CASSSNQGATNEKLFF.

The chain combines TRBV7-9 with TRBJ2-5, with unresolved D. Germline V gene lookup returns CDR1 SEHNR and CDR2 FQNEAQ (reference sequence). V was cut by 1 base and J by 5 bases, with 14 bases left in between. The CDR3 spans 15 residues. DNA of the CDR3: TGTGCCAGCAGCTTAGAGGGCCCAGCTGGGGAGACCCAGTACTTC. Residues: CASSLEGPAGETQYF.

This clonotype was detected a few times. The chain has TRBV7-2 and TRBJ2-5; TRBD1 might be the D (6 bases). CDR1 is SGHTA, CDR2 FQGNSA, per germline. The V end lost 6 bases, the J end lost 5 bases, and 13 bases lay between the germline ends. The CDR3 is made up of 13 amino acids. The CDR3 reads CASRMGQWETQYF. CDR3 coding DNA: TGTGCCAGCAGGATGGGACAATGGGAGACCCAGTACTTC. The full variable domain, completed using reference TRBV7-2 and TRBJ2-5, is GAGVSQSPSNKVTEKGKDVELRCDPISGHTALYWYRQSLGQGLEFLIYFQGNSAPDKSGLPSDRFSAERTGGSVSTLTIQRTQQEDSAVYLCASRMGQWETQYFGPGTRLLVL.

The chain uses TRBV7-8 and TRBJ2-7; TRBD2 agrees at 9 bases. V lost 4 bases, J lost 1 base, and 8 bases stayed unmatched. Germline CDR1 reads SGHVS; CDR2 reads FQNEAQ. CDR3 length: 16 residues. The CDR3 nucleotides read TGTGCCAGCAGCTCCTTGCCGGGACTAGCATCCTACGAGCAGTACTTC. Protein sequence: CASSSLPGLASYEQYF.

This rearrangement joins TRBV12-3 or TRBV12-4 to TRBJ2-7; 7 nucleotides match TRBD2. V lost 5 bases and J lost 2; bases outside the gene matches: 9. This CDR3 has 15 residues. This CDR3 reads CASSKERDVTYEQYF. Written as DNA, the CDR3 is TGTGCCAGCAGTAAAGAGCGGGACGTAACCTACGAGCAGTACTTC.